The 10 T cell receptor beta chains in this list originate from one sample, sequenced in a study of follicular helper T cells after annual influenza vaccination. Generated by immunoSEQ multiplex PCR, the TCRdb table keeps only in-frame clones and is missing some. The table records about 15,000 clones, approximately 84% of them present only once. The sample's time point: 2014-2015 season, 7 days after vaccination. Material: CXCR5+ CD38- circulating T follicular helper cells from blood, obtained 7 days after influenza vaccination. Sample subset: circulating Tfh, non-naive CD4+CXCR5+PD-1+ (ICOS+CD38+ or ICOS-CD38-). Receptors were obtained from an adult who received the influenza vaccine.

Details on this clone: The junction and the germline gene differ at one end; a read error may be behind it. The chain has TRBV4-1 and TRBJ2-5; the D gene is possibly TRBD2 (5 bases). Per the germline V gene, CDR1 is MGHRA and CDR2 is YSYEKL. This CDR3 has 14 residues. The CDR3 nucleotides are TGCGCCAGCAGCCAAGGATTTCGGGAAGAGATCCAGTACTTC. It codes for CASSQGFREEIQYF.

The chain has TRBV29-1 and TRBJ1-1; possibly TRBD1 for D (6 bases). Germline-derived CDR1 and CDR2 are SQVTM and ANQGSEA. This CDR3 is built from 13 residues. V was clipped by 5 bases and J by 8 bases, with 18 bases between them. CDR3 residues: CSVSTGVFPEAFF. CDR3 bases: TGCAGCGTTTCGACAGGAGTTTTTCCCGAAGCTTTCTTT.

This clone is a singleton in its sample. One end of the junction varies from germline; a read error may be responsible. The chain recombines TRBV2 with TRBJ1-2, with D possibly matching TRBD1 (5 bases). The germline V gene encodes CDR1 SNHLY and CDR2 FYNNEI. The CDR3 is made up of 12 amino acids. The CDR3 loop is CASQQGIYRYTF. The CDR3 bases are TGTGCCAGCCAGCAGGGAATCTATCGCTACACCTTC.

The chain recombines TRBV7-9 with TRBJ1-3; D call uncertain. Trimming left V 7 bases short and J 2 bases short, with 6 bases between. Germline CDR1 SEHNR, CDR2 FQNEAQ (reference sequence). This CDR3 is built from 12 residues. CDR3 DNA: TGTGCCAGCACCAAAACTGGAAACACCATATATTTT. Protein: CASTKTGNTIYF.

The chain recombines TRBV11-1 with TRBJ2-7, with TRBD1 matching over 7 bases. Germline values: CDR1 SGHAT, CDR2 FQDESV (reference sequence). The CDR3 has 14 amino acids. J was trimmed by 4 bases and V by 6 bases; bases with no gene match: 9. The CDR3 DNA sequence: TGTGCCAGCAGACGATACCGGGACAGTTACGAGCAGTACTTC. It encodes CASRRYRDSYEQYF. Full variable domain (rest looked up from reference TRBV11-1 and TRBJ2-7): EAEVAQSPRYKITEKSQAVAFWCDPISGHATLYWYRQILGQGPELLVQFQDESVVDDSQLPKDRFSAERLKGVDSTLKIQPAELGDSAMYLCASRRYRDSYEQYFGPGTRLTVT.

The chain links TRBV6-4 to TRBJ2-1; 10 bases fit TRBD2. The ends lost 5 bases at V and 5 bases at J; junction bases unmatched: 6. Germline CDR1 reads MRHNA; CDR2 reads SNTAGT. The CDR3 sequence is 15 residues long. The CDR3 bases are TGTGCCAGCAGTCCCCTAGCGGGGGAGAACAATGAGCAGTTCTTC. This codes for CASSPLAGENNEQFF.

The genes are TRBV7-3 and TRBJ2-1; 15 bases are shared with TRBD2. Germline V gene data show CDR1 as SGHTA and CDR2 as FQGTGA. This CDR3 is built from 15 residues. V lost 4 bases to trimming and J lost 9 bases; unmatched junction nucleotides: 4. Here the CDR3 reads CASSSGLAGGSEQFF. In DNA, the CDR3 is TGTGCCAGCAGCTCCGGACTAGCGGGGGGGAGTGAGCAGTTCTTC.

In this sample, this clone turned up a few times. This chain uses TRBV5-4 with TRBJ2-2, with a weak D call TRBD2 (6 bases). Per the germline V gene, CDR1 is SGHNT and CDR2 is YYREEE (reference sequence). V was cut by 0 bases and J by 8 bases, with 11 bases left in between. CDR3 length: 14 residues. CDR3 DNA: TGTGCCAGCAGCTTGGCCGGGGGACGGGGGGAGCTGTTTTTT. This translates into CASSLAGGRGELFF.

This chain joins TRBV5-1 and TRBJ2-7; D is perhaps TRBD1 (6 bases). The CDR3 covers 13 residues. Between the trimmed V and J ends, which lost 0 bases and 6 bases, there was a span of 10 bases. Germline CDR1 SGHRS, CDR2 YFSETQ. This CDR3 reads CASSLEGGSEQYF. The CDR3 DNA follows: TGCGCCAGCAGCTTGGAAGGGGGTTCCGAGCAGTACTTC.

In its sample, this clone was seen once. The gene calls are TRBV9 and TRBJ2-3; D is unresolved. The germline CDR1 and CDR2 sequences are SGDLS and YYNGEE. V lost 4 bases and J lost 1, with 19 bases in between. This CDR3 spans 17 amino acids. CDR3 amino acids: CASSPRSAQIRTDTQYF. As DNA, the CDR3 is TGTGCCAGCAGCCCCCGGTCCGCACAGATCCGCACAGATACGCAGTATTTT. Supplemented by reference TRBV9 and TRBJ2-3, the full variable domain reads DSGVTQTPKHLITATGQRVTLRCSPRSGDLSVYWYQQSLDQGLQFLIQYYNGEERAKGNILERFSAQQFPDLHSELNLSSLELGDSALYFCASSPRSAQIRTDTQYFGPGTRLTVL.